Sequencing of this T cell receptor (beta chain) was carried out in a study of cytomegalovirus exposure and HLA in healthy donors. Findings and caveats of the study: In a later analysis, at a false discovery rate of 0.05, some 15,000 TCR beta sequences were associated with HLA alleles.

Germline V CDR1 and CDR2: GTSNPN, SVGIG (reference sequence). The CDR3 sequence is 17 residues long. V shed 1 base, J shed 8 bases, and the junction held 14 bases outside the gene matches. The PCR was carried out with 60 Vbeta primers and 13 Jbeta primers. Produced via immunoSEQ multiplex PCR; TCRdb's table is partial and in-frame only. The top ten hold 2.5% of the sample, which has 76,000 or so clones, roughly 85% seen once. Turning to this clone: Its target is unknown.

The material sequenced was PBMCs. The chain couples TRBV30 to TRBJ1-4; TRBD1 agrees at 9 bases. The receptor comes from a man younger than 45 in good health and CMV-seronegative. In DNA form, the CDR3 reads TGTGCCTGGAGTGCTTCATGGGGACAGGGCGGTCAGGAAAAACTGTTTTTT. This codes for CAWSASWGQGGQEKLFF.